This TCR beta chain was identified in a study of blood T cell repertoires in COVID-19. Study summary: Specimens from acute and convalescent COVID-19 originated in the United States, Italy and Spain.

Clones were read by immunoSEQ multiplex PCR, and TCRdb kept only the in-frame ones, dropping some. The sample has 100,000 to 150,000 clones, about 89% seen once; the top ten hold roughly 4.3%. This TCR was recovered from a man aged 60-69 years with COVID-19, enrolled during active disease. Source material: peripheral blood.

The CDR3 reads CASSDHGRGYYGYTF. CDR3 nucleotides: TGTGCCAGCAGTGACCACGGCAGGGGATACTATGGCTACACCTTC. The V call is TRBV6-4, the J call TRBJ1-2; D possibly corresponds to TRBD1 (6 bases). Germline V gives CDR1 MRHNA, CDR2 SNTAGT. The CDR3 has 15 residues. V lost 2 bases and J lost 3, with 13 bases in between.